These 14 T cell receptor beta chains were all obtained from the same sample, sequenced in a study of human T cells and chemical hapten exposure. MiXCR was run by TCRdb on the RACE reads, yielding one entry per CDR3 protein. The sample has tens of thousands of distinct CDR3 sequences; 10% to 13% are singletons. Sample time point: patch test 1, 2 weeks after DPC sensitization. Treatment noted: therapeutic diphenylcyclopropenone sensitization with weekly scalp DPC. Source: whole blood, taken in connection with sensitization to the hapten diphenylcyclopropenone (DPC). These receptors were obtained from a woman in her fifties or sixties with alopecia areata. Some clones in this sample may be carry-over from other donors' samples.

This clonotype was observed at least ten times. V usage is TRBV3-1 and J usage is TRBJ2-1; TRBD2 matches at 9 bases. Germline lookup yields CDR1 LGHDT and CDR2 YNNKEL (reference sequence). With V trimmed by 10 bases and J by 5 bases, 3 bases remained unmatched. The length of the CDR3 is 12 residues. The CDR3 spells CAIAGDHNEQFF. In DNA, the CDR3 is TGTGCCATAGCGGGAGACCACAATGAGCAGTTCTTC.

This chain joins TRBV9 and TRBJ2-1; 11 nucleotides agree with TRBD2. Trimming at V came to 0 bases and at J to 3 bases, leaving 5 bases not matched to a gene. Germline CDR1 SGDLS, CDR2 YYNGEE. The length of the CDR3 is 17 residues. The CDR3 here is CASSVDSGRARYNEQFF. The CDR3 DNA follows: TGTGCCAGCAGCGTAGATAGCGGGAGGGCCCGCTACAATGAGCAGTTCTTC.

There are a few counts of this clonotype. The chain joins TRBV10-2 to TRBJ2-1; 11 bases are shared with TRBD2. From germline, CDR1 is WSHSY and CDR2 SAAADI. This CDR3 spans 17 amino acids. V lost 2 bases and J lost 9; bases outside the gene matches: 12. As DNA, the CDR3 is TGCGCCAGCAGTGAGCATCGACTAGCGGGAAGGATGGGTGAGCAGTTCTTC. Amino acids: CASSEHRLAGRMGEQFF.

This clonotype was detected only a few times. The J gene is TRBJ1-1, the V gene TRBV3-1; D remains unclear. CDR3 length equals 14 residues. The germline CDR1 and CDR2 sequences are LGHDT and YNNKEL (reference sequence). V lost 0 bases and J lost 8, with 13 bases in between. The CDR3 DNA follows: TGTGCCAGCAGCCAAGAAGGTCCGGGTAGGGAAGCTTTCTTT. It encodes CASSQEGPGREAFF.

The chain is built from TRBV7-3 and TRBJ1-6; TRBD1 might be the D (5 bases). CDR3 length: 15 amino acids. The germline V gene encodes CDR1 SGHTA and CDR2 FQGTGA. V was shortened by 4 bases and J by 4 bases, with 11 bases between the two germline ends. In DNA, the CDR3 is TGTGCCAGCAGCTCCGGGACGGCTTATAATTCACCCCTCCACTTT. Protein: CASSSGTAYNSPLHF.

This clonotype came up a few times. The chain is built from TRBV18 and TRBJ2-5; D is perhaps TRBD2 (6 bases). This CDR3 region has 13 residues. Trimming removed 2 bases from V and 5 bases from J, with 9 bases in between. CDR1 KGHSH and CDR2 LQKENI come from the germline V gene. The CDR3 DNA is TGTGCCAGCTCACCAGACGGGGGTGAGACCCAGTACTTC. Encoded protein: CASSPDGGETQYF.

The chain is built from TRBV3-1 and TRBJ2-2; TRBD2 matches 12 bases. V lost 6 bases, J lost 7 bases, and 6 bases stayed unmatched. The CDR3 runs to 15 residues. Germline V gives CDR1 LGHDT, CDR2 YNNKEL (reference sequence). The CDR3 region has the DNA TGTGCCAGCAGTCCCCTAGCGGGAGGGATCGGGGAGCTGTTTTTT. Its protein product is CASSPLAGGIGELFF.

This clonotype occurred a few times. The rearrangement joins TRBV9 to TRBJ1-6, with a possible D match to TRBD1 (6 bases). V gave up 4 bases and J gave up 6 bases, with 11 bases separating them. In germline, CDR1 is SGDLS, CDR2 YYNGEE. The CDR3 runs 14 residues. CDR3 DNA: TGTGCCAGCAGCCCTAGACAGGTTAATTCACCCCTCCACTTT. This sequence encodes CASSPRQVNSPLHF.

This rearrangement joins TRBV7-2 to TRBJ1-4; D is unresolved. V lost 4 bases and J lost 8, with 17 bases in between. Germline values: CDR1 SGHTA, CDR2 FQGNSA. This CDR3 has 15 amino acids. CDR3 sequence reads: CASSSAVRDGEKLFF. The CDR3 DNA reads as TGTGCCAGCAGCTCGGCGGTTAGGGATGGCGAAAAACTGTTTTTT.

This clonotype showed up many times. The chain has TRBV5-1 and TRBJ2-1, with D hard to call. The V and J ends lost 0 bases and 0 bases respectively, with 4 bases between them. This CDR3 comprises 14 residues. CDR1 SGHRS and CDR2 YFSETQ come from the germline V gene. In DNA, the CDR3 is TGCGCCAGCAGCTTGGGGAGCTCCTACAATGAGCAGTTCTTC. It translates to CASSLGSSYNEQFF.

This clonotype was observed a handful of times. V and J are TRBV29-1 and TRBJ1-1; D not certain. CDR1 and CDR2 from the germline V gene are SQVTM and ANQGSEA. The CDR3 sequence is 12 residues long. V was clipped by 3 bases and J by 10 bases, with 15 bases between them. CDR3 DNA sequence: TGCAGCGTTGACCGGACGGCTCGTGGAGCTTTCTTT. Its protein is CSVDRTARGAFF.

DNA of the CDR3: TGTGCCATCAGTGAATGGACAGGGCGAGGGGATGAGCAGTTCTTC. This translates into CAISEWTGRGDEQFF. The chain employs TRBV10-3 and TRBJ2-1; 8 bases agree with TRBD1. The CDR3 runs to 15 residues. Germline V gene lookup returns CDR1 ENHRY and CDR2 SYGVKD. J lost 8 bases, V lost 3 bases, and 9 bases had no gene match.

This clonotype was seen ten or more times. CDR3 loop: CASSLQGTTGEAFF. DNA of the CDR3: TGTGCCAGCAGCTTACAGGGGACCACTGGCGAAGCTTTCTTT. The chain recombines TRBV11-2 with TRBJ1-1, with D perhaps matching TRBD1 (6 bases). Trimming pared 2 bases from V and 8 bases from J, leaving 15 bases between. The CDR3 totals 14 residues. The V gene's germline CDR1 is SGHAT and CDR2 FQNNGV.

The gene calls are TRBV27 and TRBJ2-7; D gene ambiguous. Trimming stripped 4 bases from V and 9 bases from J, with 19 bases between. The germline V gene has CDR1 MNHEY and CDR2 SMNVEV (reference sequence). The length of the CDR3 is 14 residues. In DNA, the CDR3 is TGTGCCAGCAGTTCTCACCCGGGCCGGTTCGGGCAGTACTTC. It codes for CASSSHPGRFGQYF.